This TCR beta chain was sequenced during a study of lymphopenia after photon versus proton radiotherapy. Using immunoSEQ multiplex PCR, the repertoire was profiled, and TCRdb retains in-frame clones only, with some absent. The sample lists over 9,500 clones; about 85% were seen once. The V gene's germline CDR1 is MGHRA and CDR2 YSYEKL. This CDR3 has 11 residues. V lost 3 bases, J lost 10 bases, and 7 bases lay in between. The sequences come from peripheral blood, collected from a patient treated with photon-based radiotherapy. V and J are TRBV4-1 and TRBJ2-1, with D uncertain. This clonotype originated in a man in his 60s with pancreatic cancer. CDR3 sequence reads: CASSHRTEQFF. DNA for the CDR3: TGCGCCAGCAGCCACAGGACGGAGCAGTTCTTC.